These 17 T cell receptor beta chains originate from one sample sequenced in a study of pediatric ulcerative colitis. Some clones are missing from TCRdb's copy, which holds only in-frame ones; the method was immunoSEQ multiplex PCR. The data contain approximately 5,000 clones, approximately 90% of them singletons. The sample was blood. These receptors were collected from a boy aged 5-17 years with mild ulcerative colitis.

This chain uses TRBV5-4 with TRBJ2-5; D unresolved. Germline assignment: CDR1 SGHNT and CDR2 YYREEE (reference sequence). The ends were cut back, 2 bases at V and 4 bases at J, with 15 bases in the middle. CDR3 length: 15 residues. CDR3 in amino acids: CASSFFDPMGETQYF. In nucleotides, the CDR3 is TGTGCCAGCAGCTTCTTCGACCCGATGGGAGAGACCCAGTACTTC.

In this sample, this clone turned up a few times. The chain joins TRBV7-9 to TRBJ1-1; D call uncertain. V was clipped by 6 bases and J by 1 base, with 9 bases between them. The CDR3 extends over 13 amino acids. Germline V gene data show CDR1 as SEHNR and CDR2 as FQNEAQ (reference sequence). Here the CDR3 DNA reads TGTGCCAGCAGTGATAGAGAGAACACTGAAGCTTTCTTT. Its protein is CASSDRENTEAFF. Looking up the rest from reference TRBV7-9 and TRBJ1-1 gives the full variable domain: DTGVSQNPRHKITKRGQNVTFRCDPISEHNRLYWYRQTLGQGPEFLTYFQNEAQLEKSRLLSDRFSAERPKGSFSTLEIQRTEQGDSAMYLCASSDRENTEAFFGQGTRLTVV.

The V gene is TRBV7-2, the J gene TRBJ2-6; D possibly corresponds to TRBD1 (7 bases). From germline, CDR1 is SGHTA and CDR2 FQGNSA. Trimming left V 1 base short and J 0 bases short, with 16 bases between. The CDR3 sequence is 19 residues long. This CDR3 is CASSLVWLQGGSGANVLTF. As DNA, the CDR3 is TGTGCCAGCAGCTTAGTCTGGTTGCAGGGGGGCTCTGGGGCCAACGTCCTGACTTTC.

V is TRBV18 and J is TRBJ2-2; 7 bases match TRBD1. The J segment lost 5 bases and the V segment lost 4 bases, leaving 10 bases of the junction unmatched. The CDR3 is 16 amino acids. Germline CDR1 and CDR2: KGHSH and LQKENI. This CDR3 reads CASSRRQGRKTGELFF. CDR3 coding DNA: TGTGCCAGCTCACGACGACAGGGACGAAAGACCGGGGAGCTGTTTTTT.

With regard to this clone: Other nucleotide sequences from this sample produce the same CDR3. V and J are TRBV2 and TRBJ1-2, with D possibly matching TRBD1 (5 bases). The CDR3 covers 15 residues. Per the germline V gene, CDR1 is SNHLY and CDR2 is FYNNEI. V gave up 3 bases and J gave up 8 bases, with 19 bases separating them. CDR3 region: CASSESGTGFRGYTF. CDR3 DNA sequence: TGTGCCAGCAGTGAGTCGGGGACGGGGTTTCGAGGCTACACCTTC. The variable domain in full, completed from reference TRBV2 and TRBJ1-2, reads EPEVTQTPSHQVTQMGQEVILRCVPISNHLYFYWYRQILGQKVEFLVSFYNNEISEKSEIFDDQFSVERPDGSNFTLKIRSTKLEDSAMYFCASSESGTGFRGYTFGSGTRLTVV.

This clone was seen once. The genes are TRBV28 and TRBJ2-5, with a tentative D call TRBD1 (6 bases). This CDR3 has 15 residues. Trimming left V 5 bases short and J 0 bases short, with 13 bases between. The germline V gene encodes CDR1 MDHEN and CDR2 SYDVKM. The CDR3 bases are TGTGCCAGCAGTATCAGAACAGGGAACCAAGAGACCCAGTACTTC. Encoded protein: CASSIRTGNQETQYF.

This clone was observed a few times. This chain connects TRBV7-6 to TRBJ1-5, with D maybe TRBD1 (6 bases). The CDR3 length is 13 residues. Trimming took 5 bases from V and 6 from J, leaving 11 bases between them. Germline CDR1 SGHVS, CDR2 FNYEAQ. CDR3 loop: CASSGGRTQPQHF. The CDR3, as DNA: TGTGCCAGCAGCGGGGGGCGCACTCAGCCCCAGCATTTT. The full variable domain, rest sourced from reference TRBV7-6 and TRBJ1-5, is GAGVSQSPRYKVTKRGQDVALRCDPISGHVSLYWYRQALGQGPEFLTYFNYEAQQDKSGLPNDRFSAERPEGSISTLTIQRTEQRDSAMYRCASSGGRTQPQHFGDGTRLSIL.

This clone has only one observation. The CDR3: CASSPESSYEQYF. The CDR3 DNA is TGTGCCAGCTCACCCGAAAGCTCCTACGAGCAGTACTTC. The chain uses TRBV18 and TRBJ2-7; D is undetermined. V was clipped by 3 bases and J by 0 bases, with 6 bases between them. This CDR3 comprises 13 residues. CDR1 KGHSH and CDR2 LQKENI come from the germline V gene.

The DNA for the CDR3 is TGTGCCAGCAGTCGACAAGAGACCCAGTACTTC. Residues: CASSRQETQYF. This sequence joins TRBV28 and TRBJ2-5; D unclear. The V and J ends lost 5 bases and 2 bases respectively, with 3 bases between them. CDR1 is MDHEN and CDR2 is SYDVKM in the germline V gene. This CDR3 has 11 residues.

The rearrangement uses TRBV19 and TRBJ1-2; 8 bases are shared with TRBD1. This CDR3 has 16 residues. J lost 4 bases, V lost 5 bases, and 12 bases had no gene match. Per the germline V gene, CDR1 is LNHDA and CDR2 is SQIVND (reference sequence). CDR3 loop: CASSFENRGIVYGYTF. The CDR3 coding sequence is TGTGCCAGTAGTTTCGAAAACAGGGGGATCGTCTATGGCTACACCTTC.

The chain employs TRBV28 and TRBJ2-7, with 8 bases identical to TRBD2. The CDR3 has 15 amino acids. Germline CDR1 and CDR2: MDHEN and SYDVKM. After removal of 6 bases from V and 1 base from J, the junction contained 8 bases not matched to a gene. The DNA for the CDR3 is TGTGCCAGCAGCCTCGGGAGGGCGGGATCCTACGAGCAGTACTTC. Its translation is CASSLGRAGSYEQYF.

This clone was detected only a few times. This chain links TRBV6-5 with TRBJ2-2; a possible D gene is TRBD2 (6 bases). This CDR3 spans 14 amino acids. Trimming removed 0 bases at V and 6 bases at J, with 8 bases between. CDR1 and CDR2 (germline): MNHEY, SVGAGI. In nucleotides, the CDR3 is TGTGCCAGCAGTTACTCGGGGGAGGCCGGGGAGCTGTTTTTT. As protein: CASSYSGEAGELFF.

The chain joins TRBV28 to TRBJ1-1; 7 nucleotides agree with TRBD1. V lost 3 bases and J lost 5; bases outside the gene matches: 6. Germline lookup yields CDR1 MDHEN and CDR2 SYDVKM. This CDR3 comprises 14 residues. In DNA form, the CDR3 reads TGTGCCAGCAGTTTCAACCTCAGGGGGACTGAAGCTTTCTTT. Its translation: CASSFNLRGTEAFF. Combining the CDR3 with reference TRBV28 and TRBJ1-1 gives the whole variable domain DVKVTQSSRYLVKRTGEKVFLECVQDMDHENMFWYRQDPGLGLRLIYFSYDVKMKEKGDIPEGYSVSREKKERFSLILESASTNQTSMYLCASSFNLRGTEAFFGQGTRLTVV.

The rearrangement joins TRBV5-4 to TRBJ1-1; no definite D call. With 4 bases removed from V and 0 bases from J, the gap between germline ends came to 10 bases. Germline V gene data show CDR1 as SGHNT and CDR2 as YYREEE (reference sequence). This CDR3 is 14 amino acids long. The CDR3 sequence: CASSVSELNTEAFF. The DNA of the CDR3 is TGTGCCAGCAGCGTCAGCGAGTTGAACACTGAAGCTTTCTTT.

This chain joins TRBV19 and TRBJ2-1; D might be TRBD1 or TRBD2, each matching 7 bases. The CDR3 runs 17 residues. With 0 bases removed from V and 3 bases from J, the gap between germline ends came to 15 bases. Looked up from germline, CDR1 is LNHDA and CDR2 is SQIVND (reference sequence). The CDR3, as DNA: TGTGCCAGTAGTATAGATTGGGGGGGGACAGTCTACAATGAGCAGTTCTTC. Protein sequence: CASSIDWGGTVYNEQFF.

The rearrangement links TRBV5-6 to TRBJ2-7, with D unresolved. CDR1 and CDR2 (germline): SGHDT, YYEEEE. The CDR3 extends over 12 amino acids. V gave up 3 bases and J gave up 3 bases, with 7 bases separating them. The CDR3 DNA sequence: TGTGCCAGCAGCTCCCTATTCTACGAGCAGTACTTC. Its translation: CASSSLFYEQYF.

The chain uses TRBV28 and TRBJ1-1; D remains unclear. CDR3 size: 12 residues. V gave up 5 bases and J gave up 1 base, with 5 bases separating them. CDR1 and CDR2 from the germline V gene are MDHEN and SYDVKM. The CDR3 nucleotides read TGTGCCAGCAGTCTCAGGAACACTGAAGCTTTCTTT. It specifies CASSLRNTEAFF.